The rows below give T cell receptor beta chains drawn from one sample of a study of naive and memory T cell subsets. Each CDR3 protein is one row after TCRdb ran MiXCR on the UMI-ligation and nested PCR reads. The sample includes 85,000 to 130,000 distinct CDR3 sequences, approximately 14% of them seen just once. Sequenced material: naive CD8+ T cells from blood. All receptors derive from a human donor in good health. Each CDR3 is given with its conserved first and last residue. The order of the fields is J gene, V gene, D gene, clone size, CDR3 DNA, CDR3 protein. The D gene is left open where the match is weak. The listing skips clone size in some rows; elsewhere it reads once, few, many or a size class.

TRBJ2-7 | TRBV9 | NA | NA | TGTGCCAGCAGCCCCCAGGGGGGGTACGAGCAGTACTTC | CASSPQGGYEQYF
TRBJ2-7 | TRBV5-5 | NA | many | TGTGCCAGCAGCGCCGGTCGGGGGCTCGAGCAGTACTTC | CASSAGRGLEQYF
TRBJ1-3 | TRBV7-8 | NA | many | TGTGCCAGCAGCTCGGAGGGGGGACCCTCTGGAAACACCATATATTTT | CASSSEGGPSGNTIYF
TRBJ2-4 | TRBV7-9 | NA | few | TGTGCCAGCTCGCACAGAGACAAAAACATTCAGTACTTC | CASSHRDKNIQYF
TRBJ2-7 | TRBV12-3/TRBV12-4 | NA | few | TGTGCCAGCAGCTCCACTAGCCAGCAATACGAGCAGTACTTC | CASSSTSQQYEQYF
TRBJ2-5 | TRBV3-1 | TRBD2 | few | TGTGCCAGCAGCCAAGTTCGGACTAGCGGGGCTCAAGAGACCCAGTACTTC | CASSQVRTSGAQETQYF
TRBJ2-2 | TRBV12-3/TRBV12-4 | NA | NA | TGTGCCAGCAGTTTGGTGGTTGAGGAGCTGTTTTTT | CASSLVVEELFF
TRBJ2-1 | TRBV7-6 | TRBD2 | NA | TGTGCCAGCAGCTTAACTGGCGGGAGGGCGTTTAATGAGCAGTTCTTC | CASSLTGGRAFNEQFF
TRBJ1-1 | TRBV15 | NA | few | TGTGCCACCAGCACGCCCATGAACACTGAAGCTTTCTTT | CATSTPMNTEAFF
TRBJ1-6 | TRBV25-1 | NA | few | TGTGCCAGCAGTGACGGCAGGGTACCCCTCCACTTT | CASSDGRVPLHF
TRBJ1-1 | TRBV5-4 | NA | many | TGTGCCAGCAGCTTCGAGAACACTGAAGCTTTCTTT | CASSFENTEAFF
TRBJ2-4 | TRBV5-4 | NA | many | TGTGCCAGCAGCTATGGGACCCACGGCATTCAGTACTTC | CASSYGTHGIQYF
TRBJ1-1 | TRBV7-2 | NA | NA | TGTGCCAGCAGCTTAGTGGGGGGGCCCGTTGAAGCTTTCTTT | CASSLVGGPVEAFF
TRBJ2-1 | TRBV4-2 | NA | few | TGTGCCAGCAGCCAAGAAGTCGGAAATGAGCAGTTCTTC | CASSQEVGNEQFF
TRBJ2-7 | TRBV12-3/TRBV12-4 | NA | many | TGTGCCACCGGACGGCATCTGGACGAGCAGTACTTC | CATGRHLDEQYF
TRBJ2-7 | TRBV6-5 | NA | NA | TGTGCCAGCAGGGGATCCTCCTACGAGCAGTACTTC | CASRGSSYEQYF
TRBJ2-7 | TRBV29-1 | NA | many | TGCAGCGTTGTGAGAGGAGCTAGCTCCTACGAGCAGTACTTC | CSVVRGASSYEQYF
TRBJ1-6 | TRBV19 | NA | NA | TGTGCCAGTAGTTACGGGACGGTATATAATTCACCCCTCCACTTT | CASSYGTVYNSPLHF
TRBJ1-1 | TRBV2 | NA | many | TGTGCCAGCAGGTCCGGGACCACTGAAGCTTTCTTT | CASRSGTTEAFF
TRBJ2-1 | TRBV12-3/TRBV12-4 | TRBD2 | NA | TGTGCCAGCAGCCTACCGGGACTAGCAGCGAATGAGCAGTTCTTC | CASSLPGLAANEQFF
TRBJ1-4 | TRBV7-9 | NA | few | TGTGCCAGCAGCTTGGCGGGAAATGAAAAACTGTTTTTT | CASSLAGNEKLFF
TRBJ2-7 | TRBV5-6 | NA | many | TGTGCCAGCAGCTTGGGGACTTACCCGACGGCCGAGCAGTACTTC | CASSLGTYPTAEQYF
TRBJ1-1 | TRBV6-5 | NA | NA | TGTGCCAGCAGTTACTTCCCGAGACTCAAGAACACTGAAGCTTTCTTT | CASSYFPRLKNTEAFF
TRBJ1-1 | TRBV9 | NA | few | TGTGCCAGCAGCGCCGTGGGGGGGGGCACTGAAGCTTTCTTT | CASSAVGGGTEAFF
TRBJ2-3 | TRBV5-6 | TRBD1 | many | TGTGCCAGCAGCTACCAGACCGGGACAGGGACCACAGATACGCAGTATTTT | CASSYQTGTGTTDTQYF
TRBJ2-5 | TRBV6-6 | NA | few | TGTGCCAGCAGTTACTTGTTTGGAGAGACCCAGTACTTC | CASSYLFGETQYF
TRBJ2-5 | TRBV4-2 | TRBD1 | many | TGTGCCAGCAGCCAGTTGGGACAGGGCGGGCAGACCCAGTACTTC | CASSQLGQGGQTQYF
TRBJ2-3 | TRBV4-3 | NA | NA | TGCGCCAGCAGCCAAGACCGAACGGCTGGAGATACGCAGTATTTT | CASSQDRTAGDTQYF
TRBJ2-3 | TRBV30 | TRBD2 | NA | TGTGCCTGGAGGAGTGGAGTGGGACTAGCAGATACGCAGTATTTT | CAWRSGVGLADTQYF
TRBJ2-3 | TRBV14 | TRBD1 | NA | TGTGCCAGCAGCCAAGATTTGGAGGACAGGGGGCTTCGGTATTTT | CASSQDLEDRGLRYF
TRBJ1-2 | TRBV28 | NA | NA | TGTGCCAGCACCCCAGGGGATGGCTACACCTTC | CASTPGDGYTF
TRBJ2-7 | TRBV15 | NA | few | TGTGCCACCAGCAGACCGGGGGATAGGGGCCGGACCTTC | CATSRPGDRGRTF
TRBJ2-1 | TRBV29-1 | NA | NA | TGCAGCGTTGAATTGCTAATAGTAGGGAATGAGCAGTTCTTC | CSVELLIVGNEQFF
TRBJ2-3 | TRBV27 | TRBD1 | few | TGTGCCAGCAGTGGACAGGGAAGCGATACGCAGTATTTT | CASSGQGSDTQYF
TRBJ2-7 | TRBV25-1 | NA | many | TGTGCCAGCAGAACAGAGTACTCCTACGAGCAGTACTTC | CASRTEYSYEQYF
TRBJ2-1 | TRBV7-2 | TRBD2 | NA | TGTGCCAGCAGCTTCGGGACTAGCGGTTCCAATGAGCAGTTCTTC | CASSFGTSGSNEQFF
TRBJ2-7 | TRBV4-3 | NA | NA | TGCGCCAGCAGTGCCGGGACAACCACCTCCTACGAGCAGTACTTC | CASSAGTTTSYEQYF
TRBJ2-7 | TRBV12-3/TRBV12-4 | TRBD2 | NA | TGTGCCAGCAGTTTAGTCATACCGGGACTAGCGGGATTTACCCACGAGCAGTACTTC | CASSLVIPGLAGFTHEQYF
TRBJ2-7 | TRBV6-5 | TRBD2 | many | TGTGCCAGCAGCGACGGGGCGGGAGTTACCAACGAGCAGTACTTC | CASSDGAGVTNEQYF
TRBJ1-5 | TRBV15 | TRBD1 | NA | TGTGCCACCCGACCGGGGACAGGGGATCAGCCCCAGCATTTT | CATRPGTGDQPQHF
TRBJ2-1 | TRBV7-9 | NA | many | TGTGCCAGCAGCCCCTCCCTACGTCTCAATGAGCAGTTCTTC | CASSPSLRLNEQFF
TRBJ2-1 | TRBV29-1 | TRBD2 | few | TGCAGCGTGTCCGGGACTAGCGGGAGCCTGAATGAGCAGTTCTTC | CSVSGTSGSLNEQFF
TRBJ2-7 | TRBV2 | NA | many | TGTGCCAGCAGTGAGAGCTTAAGGGGGACGGACTACGAGCAGTACTTC | CASSESLRGTDYEQYF
TRBJ2-1 | TRBV4-2 | TRBD2 | NA | TGTGCCAGCAGCCGACCGGGACTAGCGGGGTTCAGCTCCTACAATGAGCAGTTCTTC | CASSRPGLAGFSSYNEQFF
TRBJ2-1 | TRBV4-3 | NA | few | TGCGCCAGCAGCCAAGAGGATGGCCCTAGGGTCAATGAGCAGTTCTTC | CASSQEDGPRVNEQFF
TRBJ2-1 | TRBV9 | TRBD2 | NA | TGTGCCAGCAGCGGCTGGACTAGCCCATACAATGAGCAGTTCTTC | CASSGWTSPYNEQFF
TRBJ2-1 | TRBV19 | NA | NA | TGTGCCAGTAGTACCGAGTGGTACAATGAGCAGTTCTTC | CASSTEWYNEQFF
TRBJ2-4 | TRBV10-3 | NA | many | TGTGCCATCAGTGAGTCCAGACATGGAAACATTCAGTACTTC | CAISESRHGNIQYF
TRBJ1-1 | TRBV19 | TRBD1 | NA | TGTGCCAGTAGTATAGTAGGGACAGGGGTTAGGACTGAAGCTTTCTTT | CASSIVGTGVRTEAFF
TRBJ2-1 | TRBV20-1 | TRBD2 | few | TGCAGTGCTAATCCCCTAGCGGGGGGGAGCTCCTACAATGAGCAGTTCTTC | CSANPLAGGSSYNEQFF
TRBJ2-2 | TRBV7-9 | TRBD2 | few | TGTGCCAGCAGCGCCGGACTAGCGGGATTCATAGGGGAGCTGTTTTTT | CASSAGLAGFIGELFF
TRBJ2-1 | TRBV4-3 | TRBD2 | many | TGCGCCAGCAGCCGAGAACTAGCGGGAGGGTTTATATCCTACAATGAGCAGTTCTTC | CASSRELAGGFISYNEQFF
TRBJ1-4 | TRBV12-3/TRBV12-4 | NA | few | TGTGCCAGCAGTTTATCCCCAGGGCAAGAGGAAAAACTGTTTTTT | CASSLSPGQEEKLFF
TRBJ1-4 | TRBV19 | NA | few | TGTGCCAGTAGTATTAACGGCCCTGAAAAACTGTTTTTT | CASSINGPEKLFF
TRBJ2-5 | TRBV20-1 | NA | NA | TGCAGTGCCAGGGAAGAGACCCAGTACTTC | CSAREETQYF
TRBJ2-3 | TRBV12-3/TRBV12-4 | NA | few | TGTGCCAGCAGCCCAGATACGCAGTATTTT | CASSPDTQYF
TRBJ1-2 | TRBV5-1 | NA | few | TGCGCCAGCAGCTTGACAGAACCTAACTATGGCTACACCTTC | CASSLTEPNYGYTF
TRBJ2-7 | TRBV13 | NA | few | TGTGCCAGCAACCTCCGGGACCGAGGCTACGAGCAGTACTTC | CASNLRDRGYEQYF
TRBJ1-1 | TRBV3-1 | NA | NA | TGTGCCAGCAGCCATGGGGTAGGGGATGAAGCTTTCTTT | CASSHGVGDEAFF